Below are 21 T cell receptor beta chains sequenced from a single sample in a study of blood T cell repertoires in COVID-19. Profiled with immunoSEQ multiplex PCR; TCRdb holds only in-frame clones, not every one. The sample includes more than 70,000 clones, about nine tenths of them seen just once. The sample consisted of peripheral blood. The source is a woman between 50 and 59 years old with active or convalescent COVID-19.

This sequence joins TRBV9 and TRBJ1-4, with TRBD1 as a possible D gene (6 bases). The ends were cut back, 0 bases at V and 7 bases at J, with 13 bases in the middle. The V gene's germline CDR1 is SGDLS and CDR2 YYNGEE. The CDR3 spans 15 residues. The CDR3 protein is CASSVGDTGFEKLFF. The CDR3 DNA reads TGTGCCAGCAGCGTAGGGGACACCGGTTTTGAAAAACTGTTTTTT.

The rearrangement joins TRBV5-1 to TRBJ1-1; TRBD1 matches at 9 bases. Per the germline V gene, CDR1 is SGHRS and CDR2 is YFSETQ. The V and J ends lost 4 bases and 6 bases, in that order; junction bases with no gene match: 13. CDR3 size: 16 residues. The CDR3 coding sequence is TGCGCCAGCAGCCGGGGACAGGGCCTCGCAGTGTCTGAAGCTTTCTTT. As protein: CASSRGQGLAVSEAFF.

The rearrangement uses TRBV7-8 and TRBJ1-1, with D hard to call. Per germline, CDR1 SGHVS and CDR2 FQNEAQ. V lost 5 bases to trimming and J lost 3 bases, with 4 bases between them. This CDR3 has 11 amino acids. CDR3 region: CASSEDTEAFF. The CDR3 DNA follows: TGTGCCAGCAGCGAGGACACTGAAGCTTTCTTT.

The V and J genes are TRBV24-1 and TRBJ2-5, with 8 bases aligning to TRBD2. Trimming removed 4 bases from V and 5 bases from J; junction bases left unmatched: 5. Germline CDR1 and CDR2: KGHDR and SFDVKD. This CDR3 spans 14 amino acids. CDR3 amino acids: CATSDPGREETQYF. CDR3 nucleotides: TGTGCCACCAGTGACCCCGGGAGGGAGGAGACCCAGTACTTC.

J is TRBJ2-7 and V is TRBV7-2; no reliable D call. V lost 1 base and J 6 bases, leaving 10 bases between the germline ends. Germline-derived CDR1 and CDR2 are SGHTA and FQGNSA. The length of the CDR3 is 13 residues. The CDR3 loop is CASSLGHSLEQYF. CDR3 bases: TGTGCCAGCAGCTTAGGGCATTCCCTCGAGCAGTACTTC. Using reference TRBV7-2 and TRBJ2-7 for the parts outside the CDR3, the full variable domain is GAGVSQSPSNKVTEKGKDVELRCDPISGHTALYWYRQSLGQGLEFLIYFQGNSAPDKSGLPSDRFSAERTGGSVSTLTIQRTQQEDSAVYLCASSLGHSLEQYFGPGTRLTVT.

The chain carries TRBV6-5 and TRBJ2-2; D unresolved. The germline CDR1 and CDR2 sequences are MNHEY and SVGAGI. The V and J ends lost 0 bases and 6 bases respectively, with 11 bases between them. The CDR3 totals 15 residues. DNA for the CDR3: TGTGCCAGCAGTTACTCGCGCCAGGTACCCGGGGAGCTGTTTTTT. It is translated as CASSYSRQVPGELFF.

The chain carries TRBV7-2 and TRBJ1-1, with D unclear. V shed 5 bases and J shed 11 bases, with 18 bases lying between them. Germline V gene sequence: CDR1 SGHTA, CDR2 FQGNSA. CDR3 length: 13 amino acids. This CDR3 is CASSPNLGPRAFF. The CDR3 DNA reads TGTGCCAGCAGCCCAAACTTGGGCCCAAGGGCTTTCTTT.

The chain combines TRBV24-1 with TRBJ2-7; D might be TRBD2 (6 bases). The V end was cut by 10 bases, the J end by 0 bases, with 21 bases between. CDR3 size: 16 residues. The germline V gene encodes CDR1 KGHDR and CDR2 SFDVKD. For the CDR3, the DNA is TGTGCCACTATCAAGGATACCGGGAGAAACTCCTACGAGCAGTACTTC. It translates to CATIKDTGRNSYEQYF.

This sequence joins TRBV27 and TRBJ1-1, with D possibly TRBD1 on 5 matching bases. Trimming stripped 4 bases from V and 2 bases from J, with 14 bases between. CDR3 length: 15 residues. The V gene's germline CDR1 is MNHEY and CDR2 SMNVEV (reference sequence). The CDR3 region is CASSSYGAVNTEAFF. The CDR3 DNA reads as TGTGCCAGCAGTTCCTATGGGGCCGTAAACACTGAAGCTTTCTTT.

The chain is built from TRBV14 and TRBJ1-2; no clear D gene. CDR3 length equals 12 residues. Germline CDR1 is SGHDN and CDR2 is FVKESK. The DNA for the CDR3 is TGTGCTACCCCCGGACTGGGCTATGGCTACACCTTC. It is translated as CATPGLGYGYTF.

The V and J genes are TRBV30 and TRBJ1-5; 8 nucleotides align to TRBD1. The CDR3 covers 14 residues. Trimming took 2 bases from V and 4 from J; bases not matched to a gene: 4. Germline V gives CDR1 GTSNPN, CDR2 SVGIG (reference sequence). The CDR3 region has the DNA TGTGCCTGGAGTCTGACAGGGGTAAATCAGCCCCAGCATTTT. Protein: CAWSLTGVNQPQHF.

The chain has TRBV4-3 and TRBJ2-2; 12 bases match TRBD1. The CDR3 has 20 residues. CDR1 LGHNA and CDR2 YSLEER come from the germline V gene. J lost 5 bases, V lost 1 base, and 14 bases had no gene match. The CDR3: CASSQGGAGTGGAGTGELFF. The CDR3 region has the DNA TGCGCCAGCAGCCAAGGAGGGGCCGGGACAGGGGGCGCGGGGACCGGGGAGCTGTTTTTT.

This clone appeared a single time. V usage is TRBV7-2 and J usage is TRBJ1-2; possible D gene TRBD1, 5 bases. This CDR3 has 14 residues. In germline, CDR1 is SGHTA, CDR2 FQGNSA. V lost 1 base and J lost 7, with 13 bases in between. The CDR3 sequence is CASSLVVGDTGYTF. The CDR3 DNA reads TGTGCCAGCAGCTTAGTGGTAGGGGATACTGGCTACACCTTC.

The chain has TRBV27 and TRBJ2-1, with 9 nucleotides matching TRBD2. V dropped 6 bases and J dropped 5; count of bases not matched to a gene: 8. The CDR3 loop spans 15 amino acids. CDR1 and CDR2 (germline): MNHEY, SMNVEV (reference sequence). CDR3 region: CASSARGGVNNEQFF. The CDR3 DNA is TGTGCCAGCAGCGCTCGCGGGGGGGTAAACAATGAGCAGTTCTTC.

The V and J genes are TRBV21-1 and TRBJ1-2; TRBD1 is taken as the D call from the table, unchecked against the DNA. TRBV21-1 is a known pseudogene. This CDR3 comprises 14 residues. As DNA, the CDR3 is TGTGCCAGCAACCTGACAGAGGTGAACTATGGCTACACCTTC. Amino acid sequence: CASNLTEVNYGYTF.

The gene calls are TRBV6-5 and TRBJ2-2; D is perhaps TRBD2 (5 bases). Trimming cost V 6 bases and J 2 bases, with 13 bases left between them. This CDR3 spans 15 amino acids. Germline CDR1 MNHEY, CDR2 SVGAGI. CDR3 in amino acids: CASRLPGSNTGELFF. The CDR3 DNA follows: TGTGCCAGCAGACTCCCTGGGAGCAACACCGGGGAGCTGTTTTTT.

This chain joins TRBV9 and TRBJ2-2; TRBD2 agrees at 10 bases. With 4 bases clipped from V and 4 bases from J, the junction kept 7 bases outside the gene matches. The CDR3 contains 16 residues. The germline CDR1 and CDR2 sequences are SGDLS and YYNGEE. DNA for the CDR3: TGTGCCAGCAGCCCCATTGAGCGGGGGGGCACCGGGGAGCTGTTTTTT. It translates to CASSPIERGGTGELFF.

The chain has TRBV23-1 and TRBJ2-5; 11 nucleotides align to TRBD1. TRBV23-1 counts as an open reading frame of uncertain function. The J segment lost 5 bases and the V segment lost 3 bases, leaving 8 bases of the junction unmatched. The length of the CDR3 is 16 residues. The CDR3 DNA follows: TGCGCCAGCAGTCACCGCAAGGACAGGGGGCACGAGACCCAGTACTTC. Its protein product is CASSHRKDRGHETQYF.

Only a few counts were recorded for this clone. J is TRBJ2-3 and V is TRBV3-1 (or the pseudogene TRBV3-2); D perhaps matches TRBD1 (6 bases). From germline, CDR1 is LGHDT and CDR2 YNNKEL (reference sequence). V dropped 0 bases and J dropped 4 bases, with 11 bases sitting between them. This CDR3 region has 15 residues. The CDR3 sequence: CASSQDPRGSDTQYF. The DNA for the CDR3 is TGTGCCAGCAGCCAAGACCCCAGGGGCTCAGATACGCAGTATTTT.

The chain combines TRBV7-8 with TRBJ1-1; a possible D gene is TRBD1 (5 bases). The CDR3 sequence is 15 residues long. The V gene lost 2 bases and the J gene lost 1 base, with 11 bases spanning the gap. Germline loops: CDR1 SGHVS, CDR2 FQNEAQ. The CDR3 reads CASSLRGWENTEAFF. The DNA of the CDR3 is TGTGCCAGCAGCTTACGGGGGTGGGAGAACACTGAAGCTTTCTTT.

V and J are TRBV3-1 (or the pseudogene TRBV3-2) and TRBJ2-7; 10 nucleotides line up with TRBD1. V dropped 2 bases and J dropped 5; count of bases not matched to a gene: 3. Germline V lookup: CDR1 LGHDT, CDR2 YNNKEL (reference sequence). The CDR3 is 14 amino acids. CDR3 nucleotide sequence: TGTGCCAGCAGCCAACGACAGGGGGCAGACGAGCAGTACTTC. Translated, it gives CASSQRQGADEQYF.